This T cell receptor (beta chain) was sequenced for a study of T cells in Graves' hyperthyroidism and ophthalmopathy (dated by TCRdb to between 2017 and 2020). With regard to the full study: To identify TCR V-J signatures that set the groups apart, the researchers used a discovery cohort of 100 patients, made up of approximately 43 with Graves' ophthalmopathy and 55 to 65 with stable Graves' hyperthyroidism. Prospective prediction of ophthalmopathy was tested in an independent validation cohort of fewer than 20 hyperthyroidism patients and 17 patients who later progressed to ophthalmopathy. After sampling, hyperthyroidism patients received methimazole starting at 30 mg daily, and ophthalmopathy patients received high-dose intravenous methylprednisolone. The 90 to 100 discovery patients were randomly split 7:3 into training and test sets. According to the paper, TCR Vbeta CDR3 sequencing was carried out on approximately 140 peripheral blood samples, which came from 40 to 45 ophthalmopathy, around 74 hyperthyroidism and roughly 17 progressor patients. Thyroid tissue and blood T-cell repertoires from six Graves' hyperthyroidism patients were also compared in the study. Summary of the overall study and its limitations: A 13 V-J signature model separated ophthalmopathy from stable hyperthyroidism, with around 88% sensitivity and 81% to 82% specificity in cross-validation and 80%/75% in testing. Most expanded thyroid clonotypes (frequency above 0.001) were also found in blood, which suggests that blood repertoires may mirror thyroid immune responses. No statistical method was used to set the sample size in advance, and investigators knew the group allocation. In validation, the model predicted progression to ophthalmopathy with approximately 70% sensitivity and 72% to 85% specificity, a median of about 6.7 months before onset.

On this clonotype itself: Which antigen it targets is not known. No qualities accompany the bases; no much larger clone lies one base away.

V ends up 3 bases short and J 4 bases short, with an unmatched junction base count of 9. The germline V gene supplies CDR1 SGDLS and CDR2 YYNGEE. From the cysteine through the phenylalanine, the CDR3 covers 15 amino acids. This entry keeps only the CDR3 DNA: 45 bases, framed from base 1. Stable Graves' hyperthyroidism was defined as no progression to ophthalmopathy during 18 months of follow-up. Hyperthyroidism patients were newly diagnosed, had a disease duration of under 2 months, and were aged 18 to 65 years. Any patient with an uncontrolled infection, another autoimmune disease, pregnancy or lactation was excluded. Diagnoses were established on the basis of clinical symptoms, serum thyroxine and TRAb, thyroid ultrasound, and orbital computed tomography. Trizol reagent was used to extract total RNA, and RNA quality was then checked on an Agilent 2100 Bioanalyzer. The TCR beta CDR3 regions were amplified from RNA transcripts. A first-round RT-PCR of the TCR CDR3 used the HTBI primer set with the Qiagen OneStep RT-PCR kit. The libraries were constructed in a second round of multiplex PCR and then size-selected and purified. Sequencing of the libraries was done on an Illumina HiSeq2000 using paired-end 100 bp reads. Turning to the authors' computational methods: SOAPnuke was used to process the raw data, removing reads that contained adapters or uncalled bases, had a mean Phred below 15, or lacked an exact match to the constant primer or identifier. High-quality paired reads were merged using COPE v1.2.5, and each unique nucleotide sequence was defined as a clonotype. MiTCR v1.1 was used to align the clonotypes against IMGT TRBV, TRBD and TRBJ reference segments. Only V-J combinations with frequency above 0.0001, covering about 99% of repertoires, were analysed. A TCS score was defined as the ratio between F50 (clonal expansion) and ExV (chaos), using BLOSUM62-based TCRdist between CDR3 peptides within each V-J. Welch's t-statistics and random forest reduced several hundred V-J features to 13, which were used in a naive Bayes classifier (R e1071). The public sequencing data were trimmed at Q25 with fastp and processed into clonotypes with MiXCR by TCRdb, which kept only in-frame beta chains. A single entry per CDR3 protein holds the most common genes and DNA from its merged rows. TCRdb, not the original authors, processed these V and J calls. The sample has just over 550,000 distinct CDR3 sequences on record, around 42% of them singletons. The leading ten clones occupy 8% to 8.5% of the sample.

This TCR derives from a woman younger than 30 with Graves' hyperthyroidism. Donor details come from another sample of the same person, matched by shared clones. Recombination joined TRBV9 with TRBJ2-5; TRBD2 matches 7 bases in the middle. Sequenced material: peripheral blood or thyroid tissue (not recorded which). DNA sequence: TGTGCCAGCAGCGGCTCACCTAGCGGCGGAGAGACCCAGTACTTC. This translates into CASSGSPSGGETQYF.